Given below is one TCR beta chain in context. Its specificity is unknown. This specimen belongs to a study of T-cell reconstitution after alpha-beta-depleted transplantation in children. Regarding the study as a whole: After one year, T-cell counts and TCRbeta diversity mostly came from new T cells. Several hundred rapidly expanded clones from non-depleted graft cells reportedly supplied alpha-beta T cells about two months post-transplant. For some patients, TCRbeta diversity was high at day 60 because of recipient T cells and thymic progenitors that survived.

The CDR3 runs to 16 residues. The ends lost 0 bases at V and 3 bases at J; junction bases unmatched: 6. In germline, CDR1 is SGHRS, CDR2 YFSETQ. Preparation of the TCRbeta library involved a method that used unique molecular identifiers. Each CDR3 protein is one row after TCRdb ran MiXCR on the PCR reads. The sample holds some 840,000 distinct CDR3 sequences, roughly 15% seen once. The genes are TRBV5-1 and TRBJ1-5, with 7 bases identical to TRBD1. The starting material was PBMCs, mostly from graft donor cells, obtained 360 days after TCRalphabeta/CD19-depleted stem cell transplant. This TCR was recovered from a male patient younger than 18 who had a stem cell transplant for acute lymphoblastic leukemia, so the T cells may come from the graft donor. The CDR3 sequence is CASSLAPGQPNQPQHF. CDR3 DNA sequence: TGCGCCAGCAGCTTGGCCCCGGGACAGCCCAATCAGCCCCAGCATTTT.